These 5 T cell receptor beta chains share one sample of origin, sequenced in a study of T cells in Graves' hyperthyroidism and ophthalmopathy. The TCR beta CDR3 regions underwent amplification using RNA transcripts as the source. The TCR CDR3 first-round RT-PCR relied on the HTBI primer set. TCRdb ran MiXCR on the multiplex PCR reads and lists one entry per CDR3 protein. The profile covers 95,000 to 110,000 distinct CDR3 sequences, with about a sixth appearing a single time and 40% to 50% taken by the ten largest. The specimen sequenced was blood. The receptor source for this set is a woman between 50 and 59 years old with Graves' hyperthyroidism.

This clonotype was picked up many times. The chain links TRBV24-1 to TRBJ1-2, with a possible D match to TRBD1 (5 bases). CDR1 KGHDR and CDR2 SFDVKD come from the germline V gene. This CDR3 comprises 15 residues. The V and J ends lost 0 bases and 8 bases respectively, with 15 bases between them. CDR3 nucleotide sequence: TGTGCCACCAGTGATTTGAACGCTGACCAGGGAGGCTACACCTTC. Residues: CATSDLNADQGGYTF.

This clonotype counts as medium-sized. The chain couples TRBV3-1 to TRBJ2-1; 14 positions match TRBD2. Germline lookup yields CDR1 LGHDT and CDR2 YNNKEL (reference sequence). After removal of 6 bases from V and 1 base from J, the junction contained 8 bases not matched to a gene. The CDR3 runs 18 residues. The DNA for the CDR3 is TGTGCCAGCAGACCCGGGACTAGCGGGAGAAGTTCCTACAATGAGCAGTTCTTC. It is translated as CASRPGTSGRSSYNEQFF.

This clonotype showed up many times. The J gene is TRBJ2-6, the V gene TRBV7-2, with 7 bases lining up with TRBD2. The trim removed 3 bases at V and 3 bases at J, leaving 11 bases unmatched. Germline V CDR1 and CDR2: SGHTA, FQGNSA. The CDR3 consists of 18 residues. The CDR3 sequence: CASSLEGGPMDGANVLTF. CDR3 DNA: TGTGCCAGCAGCTTGGAGGGAGGGCCAATGGATGGGGCCAACGTCCTGACTTTC.

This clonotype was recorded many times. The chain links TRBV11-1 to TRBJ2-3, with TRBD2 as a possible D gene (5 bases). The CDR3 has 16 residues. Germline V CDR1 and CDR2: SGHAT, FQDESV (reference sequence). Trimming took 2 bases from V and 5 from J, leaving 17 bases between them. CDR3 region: CASSLRRRPREDTQYF. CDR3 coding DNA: TGTGCCAGCAGCTTAAGGCGGAGGCCCAGAGAAGATACGCAGTATTTT.

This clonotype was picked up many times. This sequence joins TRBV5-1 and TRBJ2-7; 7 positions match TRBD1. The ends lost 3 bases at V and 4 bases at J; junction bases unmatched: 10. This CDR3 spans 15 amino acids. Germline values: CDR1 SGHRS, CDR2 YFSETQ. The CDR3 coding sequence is TGCGCCAGCAGCTCAACCGGGACAGTAGGATACGAGCAGTACTTC. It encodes CASSSTGTVGYEQYF.